This note documents a single TCR beta chain sequence. In the original analysis: How many nucleated cells were present was estimated from reference gene primer amplification. Sequenced by immunoSEQ multiplex PCR; TCRdb stores in-frame clones only, minus some. The V and J calls and clone size were taken over from that table, and D and trimming were inferred from the DNA. The profile shows tens of thousands of clones, roughly 88% of them singletons. The ends lost 4 bases at V and 10 bases at J; junction bases unmatched: 4. The germline V gene has CDR1 LGHDT and CDR2 YNNKEL (reference sequence). The length of the CDR3 is 11 residues. This sample is drawn from a study of blood T cell repertoires in COVID-19. At the level of the study: Samples came from the United States, Italy and Spain, spanning acute and convalescent COVID-19. The cDNA or gDNA used as material had been derived from T cells, B-cell-depleted T cells, or PBMCs.

The chain couples TRBV3-1 (or the pseudogene TRBV3-2) to TRBJ2-7; 7 bases agree with TRBD1. The source material was peripheral blood. This TCR was recovered from a man older than 75 with active or convalescent COVID-19. The CDR3 nucleotides are TGTGCCAGCAGCCCCGGGGACAGACAGTACTTC. Its protein product is CASSPGDRQYF.